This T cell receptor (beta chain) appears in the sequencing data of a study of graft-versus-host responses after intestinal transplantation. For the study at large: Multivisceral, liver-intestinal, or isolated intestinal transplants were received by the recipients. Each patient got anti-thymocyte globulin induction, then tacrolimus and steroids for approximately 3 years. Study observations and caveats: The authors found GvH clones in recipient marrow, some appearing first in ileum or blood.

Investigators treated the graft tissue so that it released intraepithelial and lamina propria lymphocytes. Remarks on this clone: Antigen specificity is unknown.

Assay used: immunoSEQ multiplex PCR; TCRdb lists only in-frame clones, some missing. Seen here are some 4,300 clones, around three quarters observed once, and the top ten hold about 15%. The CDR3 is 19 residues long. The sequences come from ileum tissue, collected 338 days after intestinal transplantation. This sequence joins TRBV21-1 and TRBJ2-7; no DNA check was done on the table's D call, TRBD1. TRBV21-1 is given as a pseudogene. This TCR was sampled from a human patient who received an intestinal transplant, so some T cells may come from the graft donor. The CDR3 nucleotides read TGTGCCAGCAGCAAAGTTCTCTATGGCGGACAGGGTGTATGGTACGAGCAGTACTTC. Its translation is CASSKVLYGGQGVWYEQYF.